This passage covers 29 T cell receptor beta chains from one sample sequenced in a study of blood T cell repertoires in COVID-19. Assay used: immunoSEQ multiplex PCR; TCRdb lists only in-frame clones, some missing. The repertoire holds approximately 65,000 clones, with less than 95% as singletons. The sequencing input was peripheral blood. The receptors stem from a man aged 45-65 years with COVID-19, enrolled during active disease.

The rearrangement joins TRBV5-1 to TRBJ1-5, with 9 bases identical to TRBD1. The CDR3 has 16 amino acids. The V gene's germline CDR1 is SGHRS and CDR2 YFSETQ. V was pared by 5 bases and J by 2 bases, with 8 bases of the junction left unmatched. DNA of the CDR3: TGCGCCAGCAGTTTAACAGGGGGCTTGGGCAATCAGCCCCAGCATTTT. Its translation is CASSLTGGLGNQPQHF.

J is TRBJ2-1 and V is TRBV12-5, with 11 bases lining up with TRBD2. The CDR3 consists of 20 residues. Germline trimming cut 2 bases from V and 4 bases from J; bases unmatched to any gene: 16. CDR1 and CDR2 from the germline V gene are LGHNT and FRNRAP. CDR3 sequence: CASGLPVHWGLAARYNEQFF. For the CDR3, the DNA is TGTGCTAGTGGTTTGCCCGTACACTGGGGACTAGCGGCAAGGTACAATGAGCAGTTCTTC.

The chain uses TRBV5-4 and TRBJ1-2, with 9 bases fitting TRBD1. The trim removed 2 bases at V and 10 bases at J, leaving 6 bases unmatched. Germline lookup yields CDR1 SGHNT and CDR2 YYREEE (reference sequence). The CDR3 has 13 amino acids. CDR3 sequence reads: CASSFGQGFDYTF. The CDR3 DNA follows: TGTGCCAGCAGCTTCGGACAGGGGTTTGACTACACCTTC.

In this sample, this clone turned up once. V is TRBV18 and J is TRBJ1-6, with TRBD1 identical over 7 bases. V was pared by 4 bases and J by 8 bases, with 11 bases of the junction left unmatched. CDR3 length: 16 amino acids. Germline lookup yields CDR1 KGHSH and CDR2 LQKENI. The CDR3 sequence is CASSLGTAINDSPLHF. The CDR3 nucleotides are TGTGCCAGCTCACTGGGGACAGCTATCAATGATTCACCCCTCCACTTT.

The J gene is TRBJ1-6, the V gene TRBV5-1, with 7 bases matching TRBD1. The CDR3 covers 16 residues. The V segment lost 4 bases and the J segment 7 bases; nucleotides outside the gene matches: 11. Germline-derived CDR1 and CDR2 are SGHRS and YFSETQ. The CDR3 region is CASSTDRVRGNSPLHF. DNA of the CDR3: TGCGCCAGCAGCACCGACAGGGTACGGGGAAATTCACCCCTCCACTTT.

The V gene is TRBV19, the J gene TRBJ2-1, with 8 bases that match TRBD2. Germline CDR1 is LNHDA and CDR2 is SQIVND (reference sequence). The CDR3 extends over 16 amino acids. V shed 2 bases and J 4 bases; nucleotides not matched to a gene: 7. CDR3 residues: CASSITSGDSYNEQFF. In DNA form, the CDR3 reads TGTGCCAGTAGTATAACTAGCGGAGATTCGTACAATGAGCAGTTCTTC.

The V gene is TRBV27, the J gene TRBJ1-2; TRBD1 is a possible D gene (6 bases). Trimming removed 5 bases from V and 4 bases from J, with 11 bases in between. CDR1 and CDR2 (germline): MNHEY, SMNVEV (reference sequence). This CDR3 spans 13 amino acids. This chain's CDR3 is CASSPGQPYGYTF. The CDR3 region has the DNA TGTGCCAGCAGTCCTGGACAGCCCTATGGCTACACCTTC.

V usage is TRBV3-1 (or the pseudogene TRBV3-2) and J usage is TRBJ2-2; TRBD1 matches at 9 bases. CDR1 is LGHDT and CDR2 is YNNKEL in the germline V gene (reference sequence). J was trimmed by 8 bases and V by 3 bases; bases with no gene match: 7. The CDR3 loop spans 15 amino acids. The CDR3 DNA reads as TGTGCCAGCAGCCAGGGACAGGGACGGAGAGGGGAGCTGTTTTTT. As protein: CASSQGQGRRGELFF.

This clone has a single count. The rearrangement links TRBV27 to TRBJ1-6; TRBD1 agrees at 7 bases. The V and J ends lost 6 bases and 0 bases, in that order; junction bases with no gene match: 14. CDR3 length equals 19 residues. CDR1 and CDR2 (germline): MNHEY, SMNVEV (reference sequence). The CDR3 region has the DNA TGTGCCAGCAGCCGATTTTGGGACAGCGAGAGCTCCTATAATTCACCCCTCCACTTT. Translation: CASSRFWDSESSYNSPLHF.

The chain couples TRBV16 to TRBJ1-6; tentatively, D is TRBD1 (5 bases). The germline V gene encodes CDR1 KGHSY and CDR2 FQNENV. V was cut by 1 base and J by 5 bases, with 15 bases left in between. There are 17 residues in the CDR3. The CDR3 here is CASSQLAGAEDNSPLHF. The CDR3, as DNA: TGTGCCAGCAGCCAATTGGCTGGGGCAGAGGATAATTCACCCCTCCACTTT.

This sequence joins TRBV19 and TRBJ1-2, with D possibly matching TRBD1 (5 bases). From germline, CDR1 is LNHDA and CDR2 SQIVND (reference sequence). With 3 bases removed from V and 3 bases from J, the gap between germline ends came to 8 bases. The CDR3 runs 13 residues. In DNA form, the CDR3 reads TGTGCCAGTAGTATTGACAGCGACTATGGCTACACCTTC. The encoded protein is CASSIDSDYGYTF.

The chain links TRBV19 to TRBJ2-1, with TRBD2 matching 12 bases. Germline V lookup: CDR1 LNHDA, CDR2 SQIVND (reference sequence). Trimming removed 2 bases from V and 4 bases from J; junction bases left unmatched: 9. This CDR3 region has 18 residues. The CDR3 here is CASSIRLAGGRSYNEQFF. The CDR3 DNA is TGTGCCAGTAGTATACGGCTAGCGGGAGGGCGAAGTTACAATGAGCAGTTCTTC.

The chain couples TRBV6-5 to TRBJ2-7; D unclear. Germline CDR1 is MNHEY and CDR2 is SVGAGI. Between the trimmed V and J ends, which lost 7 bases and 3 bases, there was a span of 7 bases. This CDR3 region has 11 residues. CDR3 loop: CASKLLYEQYF. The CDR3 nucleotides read TGTGCCAGCAAACTTCTCTACGAGCAGTACTTC.

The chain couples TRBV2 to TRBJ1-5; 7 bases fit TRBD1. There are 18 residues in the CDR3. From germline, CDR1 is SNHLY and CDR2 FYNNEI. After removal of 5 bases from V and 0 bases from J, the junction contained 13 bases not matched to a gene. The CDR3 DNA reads TGTGCCAGCAGTTACAGGCAGGGGGGCTTAGGTAGCAATCAGCCCCAGCATTTT. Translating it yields CASSYRQGGLGSNQPQHF.

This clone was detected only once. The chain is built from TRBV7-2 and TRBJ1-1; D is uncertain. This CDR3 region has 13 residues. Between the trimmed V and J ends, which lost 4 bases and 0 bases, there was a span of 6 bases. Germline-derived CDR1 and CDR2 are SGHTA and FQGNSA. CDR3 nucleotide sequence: TGTGCCAGCAGCTCCCTATTGAACACTGAAGCTTTCTTT. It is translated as CASSSLLNTEAFF.

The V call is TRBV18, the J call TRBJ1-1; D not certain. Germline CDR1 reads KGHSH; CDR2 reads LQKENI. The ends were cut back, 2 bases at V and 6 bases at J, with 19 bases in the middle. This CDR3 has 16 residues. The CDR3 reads CASSPSAPGWKAEAFF. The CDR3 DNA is TGTGCCAGCTCACCAAGTGCGCCGGGGTGGAAGGCTGAAGCTTTCTTT.

DNA of the CDR3: TGTGCCAGCAGCAACCCTAGCGAGAGCTCCTACGAGCAGTACTTC. This codes for CASSNPSESSYEQYF. The chain uses TRBV5-4 and TRBJ2-7, with D perhaps matching TRBD2 (6 bases). Per the germline V gene, CDR1 is SGHNT and CDR2 is YYREEE (reference sequence). The CDR3 loop spans 15 amino acids. Deletions cut 4 bases from V and 0 bases from J, with 14 bases between. Looking up the rest from reference TRBV5-4 and TRBJ2-7 gives the full variable domain: ETGVTQSPTHLIKTRGQQVTLRCSSQSGHNTVSWYQQALGQGPQFIFQYYREEENGRGNFPPRFSGLQFPNYSSELNVNALELDDSALYLCASSNPSESSYEQYFGPGTRLTVT.

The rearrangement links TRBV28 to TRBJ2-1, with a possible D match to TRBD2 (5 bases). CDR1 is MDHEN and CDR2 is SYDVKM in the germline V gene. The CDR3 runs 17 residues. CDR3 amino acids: CAWWLGPPPGLCNEQFF. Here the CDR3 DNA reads TGTGCGTGGTGGCTAGGCCCCCCCCCGGGGTTGTGCAATGAGCAGTTCTTC. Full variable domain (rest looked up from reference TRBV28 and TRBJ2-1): DVKVTQSSRYLVKRTGEKVFLECVQDMDHENMFWYRQDPGLGLRLIYFSYDVKMKEKGDIPEGYSVSREKKERFSLILESASTNQTSMYLCAWWLGPPPGLCNEQFFGPGTRLTVL.

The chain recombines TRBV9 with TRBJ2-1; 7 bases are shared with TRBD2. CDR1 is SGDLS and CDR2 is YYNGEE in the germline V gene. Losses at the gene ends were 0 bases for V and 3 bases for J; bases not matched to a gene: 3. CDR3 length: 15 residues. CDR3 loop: CASSVAGGGYNEQFF. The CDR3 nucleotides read TGTGCCAGCAGCGTAGCTGGCGGGGGCTACAATGAGCAGTTCTTC.

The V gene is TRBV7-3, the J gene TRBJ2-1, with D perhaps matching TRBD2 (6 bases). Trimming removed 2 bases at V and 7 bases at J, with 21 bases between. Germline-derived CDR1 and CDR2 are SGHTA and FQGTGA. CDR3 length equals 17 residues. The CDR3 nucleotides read TGTGCCAGCAGCTTACGTACCCCCCCGGGAGTACGTAATGAGCAGTTCTTC. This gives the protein CASSLRTPPGVRNEQFF.

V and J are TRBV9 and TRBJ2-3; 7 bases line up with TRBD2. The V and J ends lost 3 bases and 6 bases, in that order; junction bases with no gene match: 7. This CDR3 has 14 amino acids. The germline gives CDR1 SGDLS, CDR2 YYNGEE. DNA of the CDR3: TGTGCCAGCAGCGCCCGGGACTACTCGGATACGCAGTATTTT. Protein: CASSARDYSDTQYF.

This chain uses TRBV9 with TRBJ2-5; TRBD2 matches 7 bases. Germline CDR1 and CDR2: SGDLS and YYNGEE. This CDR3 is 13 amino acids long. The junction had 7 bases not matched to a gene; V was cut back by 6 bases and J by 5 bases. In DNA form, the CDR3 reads TGTGCCAGCACCCCCCCCGGGAGGGAGACCCAGTACTTC. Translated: CASTPPGRETQYF.

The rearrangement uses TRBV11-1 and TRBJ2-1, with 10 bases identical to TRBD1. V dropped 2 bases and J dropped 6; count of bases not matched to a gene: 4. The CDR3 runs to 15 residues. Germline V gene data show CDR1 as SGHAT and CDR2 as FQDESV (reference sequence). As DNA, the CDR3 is TGTGCCAGCAGCTTAAGGGACAGGGGTTTCAATGAGCAGTTCTTC. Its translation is CASSLRDRGFNEQFF. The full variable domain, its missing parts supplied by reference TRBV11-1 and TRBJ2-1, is EAEVAQSPRYKITEKSQAVAFWCDPISGHATLYWYRQILGQGPELLVQFQDESVVDDSQLPKDRFSAERLKGVDSTLKIQPAELGDSAMYLCASSLRDRGFNEQFFGPGTRLTVL.

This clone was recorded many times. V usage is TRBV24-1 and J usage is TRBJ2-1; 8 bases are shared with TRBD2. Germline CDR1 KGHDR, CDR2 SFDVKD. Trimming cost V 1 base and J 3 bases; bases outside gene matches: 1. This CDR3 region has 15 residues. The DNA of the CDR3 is TGTGCCACCAGTGATTTAGCGGGAGACTACAATGAGCAGTTCTTC. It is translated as CATSDLAGDYNEQFF.

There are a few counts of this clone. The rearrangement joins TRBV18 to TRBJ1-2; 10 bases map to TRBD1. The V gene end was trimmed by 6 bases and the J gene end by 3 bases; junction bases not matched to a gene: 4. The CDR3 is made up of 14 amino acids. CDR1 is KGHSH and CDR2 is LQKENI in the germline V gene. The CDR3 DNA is TGTGCCAGCTCTCCGGGACAGGGGTACTATGGCTACACCTTC. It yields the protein CASSPGQGYYGYTF. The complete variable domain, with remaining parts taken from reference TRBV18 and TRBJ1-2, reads NAGVMQNPRHLVRRRGQEARLRCSPMKGHSHVYWYRQLPEEGLKFMVYLQKENIIDESGMPKERFSAEFPKEGPSILRIQQVVRGDSAAYFCASSPGQGYYGYTFGSGTRLTVV.

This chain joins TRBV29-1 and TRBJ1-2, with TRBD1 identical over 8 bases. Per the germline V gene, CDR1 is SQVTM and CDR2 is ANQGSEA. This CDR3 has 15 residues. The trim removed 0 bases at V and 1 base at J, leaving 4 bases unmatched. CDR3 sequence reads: CSVEDSDRVNYGYTF. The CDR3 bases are TGCAGCGTTGAAGACTCGGACAGGGTTAACTATGGCTACACCTTC.

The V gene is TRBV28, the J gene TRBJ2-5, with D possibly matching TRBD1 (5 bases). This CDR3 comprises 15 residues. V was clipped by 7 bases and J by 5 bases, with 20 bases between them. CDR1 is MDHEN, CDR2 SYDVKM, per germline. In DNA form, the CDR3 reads TGTGCCAGCAACGCTAACAGGCTACCATGGGAGACCCAGTACTTC. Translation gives CASNANRLPWETQYF.

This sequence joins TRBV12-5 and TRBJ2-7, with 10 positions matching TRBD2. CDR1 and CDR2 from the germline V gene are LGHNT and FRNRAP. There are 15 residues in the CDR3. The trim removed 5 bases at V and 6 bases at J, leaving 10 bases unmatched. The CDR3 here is CASGRYLAGVGEQYF. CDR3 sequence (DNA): TGTGCTAGTGGTCGATATCTAGCGGGAGTCGGCGAGCAGTACTTC.

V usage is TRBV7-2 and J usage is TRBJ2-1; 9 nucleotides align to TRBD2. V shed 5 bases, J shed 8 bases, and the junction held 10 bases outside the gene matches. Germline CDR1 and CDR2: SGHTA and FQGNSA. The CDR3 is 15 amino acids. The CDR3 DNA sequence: TGTGCCAGCAGCCCTAATAGCGGGAGAGTCTATGAGCAGTTCTTC. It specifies CASSPNSGRVYEQFF.